A selection of T cell receptor beta chains follows, all from one sample in a study of beta chain features in type 1 diabetes. The assay was immunoSEQ multiplex PCR, and TCRdb's table has in-frame clones only and misses some. Of a few hundred thousand clones detected, around 20% appear once; the ten largest clones hold around 0.045%. The sequenced material came from naive CD4+ T cells from blood. Receptors were obtained from a woman aged 18-35 years in good health. CDR3s include the opening cysteine and the closing phenylalanine or tryptophan. The order of the fields is clone size, V gene, J gene, D gene, CDR3 protein, CDR3 DNA. The D gene is left open where the match is weak. Clone size, where shown, is once, few, many, or a class for clones that have expanded.

size: NA
V: TRBV25-1
J: TRBJ2-4
D: TRBD1
CDR3: CASSDDRGQSKNIQYF
DNA: TGTGCCAGCAGTGACGACAGGGGGCAGTCCAAAAACATTCAGTACTTC

size: NA
V: TRBV19
J: TRBJ2-3
D: NA
CDR3: CAGSKLLADTQYF
DNA: TGTGCCGGAAGTAAACTTTTAGCAGATACGCAGTATTTT

size: NA
V: TRBV25-1
J: TRBJ2-7
D: NA
CDR3: CASSEGAYEQYF
DNA: TGTGCCAGCAGTGAAGGAGCCTACGAGCAGTACTTC

size: few
V: TRBV10-3
J: TRBJ2-5
D: TRBD2
CDR3: CAISGTTSGGIPETQYF
DNA: TGTGCCATCAGTGGGACAACTAGCGGGGGTATCCCAGAGACCCAGTACTTC

size: few
V: TRBV5-4
J: TRBJ2-7
D: TRBD2
CDR3: CASSLPGLAYEQYF
DNA: TGTGCCAGCAGCCTACCGGGACTAGCCTACGAGCAGTACTTC

size: few
V: TRBV29-1
J: TRBJ1-2
D: TRBD1
CDR3: CSLDRVGKLVYGYTF
DNA: TGCAGCCTGGACAGGGTGGGAAAACTAGTCTATGGCTACACCTTC

size: NA
V: TRBV7-2
J: TRBJ2-1
D: TRBD2
CDR3: CASSFGDYQNEQFF
DNA: TGTGCCAGCAGCTTCGGGGACTACCAAAATGAGCAGTTCTTC

size: NA
V: TRBV4-2
J: TRBJ2-7
D: TRBD2
CDR3: CASSQAERGSYEQYF
DNA: TGTGCCAGCAGCCAAGCAGAGCGGGGGTCCTACGAGCAGTACTTC

size: NA
V: TRBV9
J: TRBJ2-5
D: TRBD2
CDR3: CASSAGTTQETQYF
DNA: TGTGCCAGCAGCGCCGGGACTACGCAAGAGACCCAGTACTTC

size: NA
V: TRBV30
J: TRBJ2-7
D: NA
CDR3: CAWSGVYEQYF
DNA: TGTGCCTGGAGTGGAGTCTACGAGCAGTACTTC

size: few
V: TRBV5-1
J: TRBJ2-1
D: TRBD1
CDR3: CASSTRSRDRGPYNEQFF
DNA: TGCGCCAGCAGCACACGCTCCCGGGACAGGGGGCCGTACAATGAGCAGTTCTTC

size: NA
V: TRBV7-8
J: TRBJ2-3
D: NA
CDR3: CASSLGSGNSGDTQYF
DNA: TGTGCCAGCAGCTTAGGGTCGGGAAATAGCGGAGATACGCAGTATTTT

size: NA
V: TRBV2
J: TRBJ2-3
D: NA
CDR3: CASSEDYTDTQYF
DNA: TGTGCCAGCAGTGAGGACTACACAGATACGCAGTATTTT

size: NA
V: TRBV29-1
J: TRBJ2-3
D: NA
CDR3: CSGKTPSTDTQYF
DNA: TGCAGCGGGAAGACACCTTCCACAGATACGCAGTATTTT

size: few
V: TRBV5-4
J: TRBJ1-1
D: NA
CDR3: CASSAGLMNTEAFF
DNA: TGTGCCAGCAGCGCAGGGTTGATGAACACTGAAGCTTTCTTT

size: NA
V: TRBV15
J: TRBJ1-2
D: NA
CDR3: CATSPQVGDGYTF
DNA: TGTGCCACCAGCCCCCAGGTGGGCGATGGCTACACCTTC

size: NA
V: TRBV18
J: TRBJ1-4
D: TRBD1
CDR3: CASSPNRGEEKLFF
DNA: TGTGCCAGCTCACCAAACAGGGGAGAGGAAAAACTGTTTTTT

size: NA
V: TRBV27
J: TRBJ1-6
D: NA
CDR3: CASSYPGSPLHF
DNA: TGTGCCAGCAGTTACCCGGGATCACCCCTCCACTTT

size: NA
V: TRBV27
J: TRBJ1-2
D: TRBD1
CDR3: CASSTGVGGYTF
DNA: TGTGCCAGCAGTACAGGGGTAGGAGGCTACACCTTC

size: NA
V: TRBV5-1
J: TRBJ2-3
D: NA
CDR3: CASSPRAGSDTQYF
DNA: TGCGCCAGCAGCCCCCGGGCGGGCTCAGATACGCAGTATTTT

size: once
V: TRBV11-2
J: TRBJ1-1
D: NA
CDR3: CASSFRDTEAFF
DNA: TGTGCCAGCAGCTTCCGCGACACTGAAGCTTTCTTT

size: NA
V: TRBV6-5
J: TRBJ1-2
D: NA
CDR3: CASSYGQHLNYGYTF
DNA: TGTGCCAGCAGTTACGGGCAGCACCTAAACTATGGCTACACCTTC

size: NA
V: TRBV18
J: TRBJ2-1
D: NA
CDR3: CASSPLGLPREQFF
DNA: TGTGCCAGCTCACCTCTCGGACTCCCAAGGGAGCAGTTCTTC

size: NA
V: TRBV5-1
J: TRBJ2-7
D: TRBD1
CDR3: CASSTTGGYEQYF
DNA: TGCGCCAGCAGCACCACAGGGGGCTACGAGCAGTACTTC

size: NA
V: TRBV2
J: TRBJ2-5
D: TRBD1
CDR3: CASLRDRGQETQYF
DNA: TGTGCCAGCCTCCGGGACAGGGGGCAAGAGACCCAGTACTTC

size: NA
V: TRBV5-4
J: TRBJ2-3
D: NA
CDR3: CASRIDSGSSTDTQYF
DNA: TGTGCCAGCAGGATAGATAGCGGTTCTAGCACAGATACGCAGTATTTT

size: NA
V: TRBV18
J: TRBJ1-2
D: NA
CDR3: CASSPRKEQDYGYTF
DNA: TGTGCCAGCTCTCCCCGAAAGGAACAGGACTATGGCTACACCTTC

size: NA
V: TRBV7-9
J: TRBJ2-7
D: NA
CDR3: CASSSGDVSSYEQYF
DNA: TGTGCCAGCAGCTCAGGGGATGTCAGCTCCTACGAGCAGTACTTC

size: NA
V: TRBV5-4
J: TRBJ1-2
D: TRBD1
CDR3: CASSLDRGQDGYTF
DNA: TGTGCCAGCAGCTTGGATAGGGGGCAGGATGGCTACACCTTC

size: few
V: TRBV2
J: TRBJ2-5
D: TRBD2
CDR3: CASTTRTSVETQYF
DNA: TGTGCCAGCACTACACGCACTAGCGTAGAGACCCAGTACTTC

size: NA
V: TRBV9
J: TRBJ2-5
D: TRBD1
CDR3: CASSPGTGGGRETQYF
DNA: TGTGCCAGCAGCCCCGGGACAGGGGGCGGTCGGGAGACCCAGTACTTC

size: few
V: TRBV7-9
J: TRBJ2-7
D: TRBD2
CDR3: CASSLGLAGAIREQYF
DNA: TGTGCCAGCAGCTTAGGTCTAGCGGGGGCAATCCGGGAGCAGTACTTC

size: few
V: TRBV13
J: TRBJ2-7
D: NA
CDR3: CASSFNYEQYF
DNA: TGTGCCAGCAGCTTTAATTACGAGCAGTACTTC

size: few
V: TRBV18
J: TRBJ2-6
D: NA
CDR3: CASSLGLTGANVLTF
DNA: TGTGCCAGCTCACTGGGCCTGACTGGGGCCAACGTCCTGACTTTC

size: NA
V: TRBV19
J: TRBJ1-2
D: NA
CDR3: CASSRTVPNYGYTF
DNA: TGTGCCAGTAGTCGGACAGTACCGAACTATGGCTACACCTTC

size: few
V: TRBV15
J: TRBJ1-5
D: TRBD1
CDR3: CATSRGTGLNQPQHF
DNA: TGTGCCACCAGCAGAGGGACAGGCCTAAATCAGCCCCAGCATTTT

size: NA
V: TRBV30
J: TRBJ2-5
D: NA
CDR3: CAWSDSRLTQYF
DNA: TGTGCCTGGAGTGACAGTCGCCTGACCCAGTACTTC

size: NA
V: TRBV7-6
J: TRBJ1-1
D: NA
CDR3: CASSPQAGNTEAFF
DNA: TGTGCCAGCAGCCCCCAGGCAGGGAACACTGAAGCTTTCTTT

size: NA
V: TRBV6-4
J: TRBJ2-7
D: NA
CDR3: CASTERRGYEQYF
DNA: TGTGCCAGCACCGAACGGAGGGGCTACGAGCAGTACTTC

size: NA
V: TRBV14
J: TRBJ1-2
D: NA
CDR3: CASSQNHGANYGYTF
DNA: TGTGCCAGCAGCCAAAACCATGGGGCCAACTATGGCTACACCTTC

size: few
V: TRBV7-9
J: TRBJ2-3
D: TRBD2
CDR3: CATPLTSGRTDTQYF
DNA: TGTGCCACCCCGTTAACTAGCGGGAGAACAGATACGCAGTATTTT

size: NA
V: TRBV7-9
J: TRBJ2-7
D: NA
CDR3: CASSSIQGMSFYEQYF
DNA: TGTGCCAGCAGCTCCATACAGGGAATGAGTTTCTACGAGCAGTACTTC

size: few
V: TRBV29-1
J: TRBJ1-1
D: TRBD1
CDR3: CSAAQGMNTEAFF
DNA: TGCAGCGCGGCACAGGGGATGAACACTGAAGCTTTCTTT

size: NA
V: TRBV7-2
J: TRBJ2-3
D: TRBD2
CDR3: CASSMSGGNTDTQYF
DNA: TGTGCCAGCAGTATGAGCGGGGGGAACACAGATACGCAGTATTTT

size: few
V: TRBV7-2
J: TRBJ2-6
D: TRBD1
CDR3: CASSLQGQSSGANVLTF
DNA: TGTGCCAGCAGCCTCCAGGGACAGAGCTCTGGGGCCAACGTCCTGACTTTC

size: few
V: TRBV5-6
J: TRBJ1-1
D: NA
CDR3: CASSLNTEAFF
DNA: TGTGCCAGCAGCCTAAACACTGAAGCTTTCTTT

size: NA
V: TRBV30
J: TRBJ2-7
D: TRBD2
CDR3: CAWSPGTRPEQYF
DNA: TGTGCCTGGAGTCCCGGGACTAGACCCGAGCAGTACTTC

size: NA
V: TRBV7-2
J: TRBJ1-1
D: NA
CDR3: CASSLEGVLNTEAFF
DNA: TGTGCCAGCAGCTTAGAAGGGGTTTTGAACACTGAAGCTTTCTTT

size: NA
V: TRBV5-6
J: TRBJ2-1
D: NA
CDR3: CASSWGDLGDEQFF
DNA: TGTGCCAGCAGCTGGGGGGACCTGGGGGATGAGCAGTTCTTC

size: NA
V: TRBV5-1
J: TRBJ2-3
D: TRBD2
CDR3: CASSFREAHTDTQYF
DNA: TGCGCCAGCAGCTTCCGGGAGGCCCACACAGATACGCAGTATTTT